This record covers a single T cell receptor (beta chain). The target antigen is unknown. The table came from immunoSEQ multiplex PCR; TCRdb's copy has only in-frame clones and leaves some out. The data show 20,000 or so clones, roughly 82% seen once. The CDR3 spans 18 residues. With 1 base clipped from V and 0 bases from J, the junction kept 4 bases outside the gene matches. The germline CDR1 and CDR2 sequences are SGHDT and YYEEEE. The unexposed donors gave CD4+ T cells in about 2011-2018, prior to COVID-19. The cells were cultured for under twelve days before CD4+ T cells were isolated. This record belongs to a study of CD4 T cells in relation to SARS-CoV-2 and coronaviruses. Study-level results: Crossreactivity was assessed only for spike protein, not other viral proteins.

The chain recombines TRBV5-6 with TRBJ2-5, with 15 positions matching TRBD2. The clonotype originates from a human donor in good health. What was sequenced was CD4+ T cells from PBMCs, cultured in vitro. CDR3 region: CASSLYGTSGGYQETQYF. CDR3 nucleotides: TGTGCCAGCAGCTTGTATGGGACTAGCGGGGGGTACCAAGAGACCCAGTACTTC.